A selection of T cell receptor beta chains follows, all from one sample in a study of blood T cell repertoires in COVID-19. The method was immunoSEQ multiplex PCR; TCRdb's version includes in-frame clones alone and lacks a portion of them. The repertoire consists of more than 65,000 clones, with roughly nine tenths occurring once and the leading ten covering 4% to 6%. The sequencing input was peripheral blood. These receptors were obtained from a woman older than 75 with active or convalescent COVID-19. Both conserved end residues are part of each CDR3. A D gene is named only where the DNA matches it firmly. Not all rows give a size; the values are once, few, many and, for expanded clones, a class.

J | size | D | V | CDR3 | DNA
TRBJ2-7 | NA | NA | TRBV18 | CASSTFASGSYEQYF | TGTGCCAGCTCAACTTTCGCTTCAGGGTCCTACGAGCAGTACTTC
TRBJ1-3 | NA | TRBD1 | TRBV11-2 | CASSSQEGAEGNTIYF | TGTGCCAGCAGCTCCCAGGAGGGGGCGGAAGGAAACACCATATATTTT
TRBJ2-1 | NA | NA | TRBV12-2 | CASRLWIRMATSGFNEQFF | TGTGCAAGTCGCTTATGGATAAGGATGGCGACTAGCGGGTTCAATGAGCAGTTCTTC
TRBJ2-1 | NA | NA | TRBV5-6 | CASSLRQVIHNEQFF | TGTGCCAGCAGCTTGAGACAGGTGATCCACAATGAGCAGTTCTTC
TRBJ1-1 | NA | TRBD1 | TRBV6-6 | CASSLTGHNTEAFF | TGTGCCAGCAGTTTGACAGGGCACAACACTGAAGCTTTCTTT
TRBJ1-5 | NA | NA | TRBV24-1 | CATSHGQYNQPQHF | TGTGCCACCAGCCACGGACAGTACAATCAGCCCCAGCATTTT
TRBJ2-1 | NA | NA | TRBV12-3/TRBV12-4 | CASSLFVRNEQFF | TGTGCCAGCAGTTTATTTGTTCGCAATGAGCAGTTCTTC
TRBJ1-5 | NA | NA | TRBV6-5 | CASSFSPQRNQPQHF | TGTGCCAGCAGTTTCTCCCCTCAGCGGAATCAGCCCCAGCATTTT
TRBJ2-3 | NA | NA | TRBV7-2 | CASSLQLGTGSDTQYF | TGTGCCAGCAGCTTACAGCTTGGCACAGGGTCAGATACGCAGTATTTT
TRBJ1-1 | NA | NA | TRBV16 | CASSQTRDRGVTEAFF | TGTGCCAGCAGCCAGACCCGGGACCGCGGGGTCACTGAAGCTTTCTTT
TRBJ2-4 | NA | NA | TRBV18 | CASSETGIPQNIQYF | TGTGCCAGCTCGGAGACGGGAATACCTCAAAACATTCAGTACTTC
TRBJ2-2 | NA | TRBD2 | TRBV10-2 | CASSTEREGQDGELFF | TGCGCCAGCAGTACAGAGCGGGAGGGCCAGGACGGGGAGCTGTTTTTT
TRBJ1-2 | NA | NA | TRBV28 | CASSPTTGDGYTF | TGTGCCAGCAGTCCTACGACAGGTGATGGCTACACCTTC
TRBJ1-3 | many | NA | TRBV6-5 | CASSDWSSGNTIYF | TGTGCCAGCAGCGACTGGAGCTCTGGAAACACCATATATTTT
TRBJ1-2 | NA | TRBD1 | TRBV19 | CASSIDHGTGYGYTF | TGTGCCAGTAGTATAGATCACGGGACAGGCTATGGCTACACCTTC
TRBJ2-7 | NA | NA | TRBV7-2 | CASSLAGRGKQYF | TGTGCCAGCAGCTTAGCGGGGCGGGGCAAGCAGTACTTC
TRBJ2-7 | NA | TRBD2 | TRBV6-5 | CASSYSTSGTSYEQYF | TGTGCCAGCAGTTACTCGACTAGCGGGACCTCCTACGAGCAGTACTTC
TRBJ2-6 | NA | NA | TRBV11-3 | CASSPGGAGANVLTF | TGTGCCAGCAGCCCCGGCGGGGCTGGGGCCAACGTCCTGACTTTC
TRBJ2-5 | once | NA | TRBV5-4 | CASSFGQQETQYF | TGTGCCAGCAGCTTCGGACAGCAAGAGACCCAGTACTTC
TRBJ1-1 | few | TRBD1 | TRBV9 | CASSAGGFRGRDTEAFF | TGTGCCAGCAGCGCAGGAGGATTCAGGGGGCGGGACACTGAAGCTTTCTTT
TRBJ1-3 | NA | NA | TRBV30 | CAWNRGGNTIYF | TGTGCCTGGAACCGGGGGGGAAACACCATATATTTT
TRBJ1-3 | NA | NA | TRBV7-2 | CASSVPGNTIYF | TGTGCCAGCAGCGTACCGGGGAACACCATATATTTT
TRBJ1-1 | NA | NA | TRBV4-1 | CASSQDGMRIFEAFF | TGCGCCAGCAGCCAAGATGGTATGAGGATATTTGAAGCTTTCTTT
TRBJ1-1 | NA | NA | TRBV19 | CASSSLGGNTEAFF | TGTGCCAGTAGTTCCCTAGGCGGGAACACTGAAGCTTTCTTT
TRBJ2-7 | NA | NA | TRBV28 | CASTREIAYEQYF | TGTGCCAGCACTCGGGAGATCGCCTACGAGCAGTACTTC
TRBJ2-5 | NA | NA | TRBV5-1 | CASRAGQYQETQYF | TGCGCCTCCCGGGCGGGTCAGTACCAAGAGACCCAGTACTTC
TRBJ2-5 | NA | TRBD2 | TRBV5-6 | CASSRVGGGEETQYF | TGTGCCAGCAGCCGGGTTGGGGGAGGGGAAGAGACCCAGTACTTC
TRBJ1-5 | NA | NA | TRBV6-5 | CASSPQSLGNQPQHF | TGTGCCAGCAGCCCACAGAGCCTGGGCAATCAGCCCCAGCATTTT
TRBJ2-2 | NA | NA | TRBV6-2/TRBV6-3 | CASSYGGDLKNTGELFF | TGTGCCAGCAGTTACGGAGGGGACTTGAAGAACACCGGGGAGCTGTTTTTT
TRBJ2-2 | NA | TRBD1 | TRBV24-1 | CATSDGTGEITGELFF | TGTGCCACCAGTGATGGGACAGGGGAGATCACCGGGGAGCTGTTTTTT
TRBJ2-3 | NA | TRBD2 | TRBV18 | CASSPRASGSFVDTQYF | TGTGCCAGCTCACCTCGGGCTAGCGGGAGCTTTGTGGATACGCAGTATTTT
TRBJ1-6 | NA | NA | TRBV9 | CASSGVANSPLHF | TGTGCCAGCAGCGGTGTGGCAAATTCACCCCTCCACTTT
TRBJ1-2 | NA | NA | TRBV21-1 | CASSILIPRASYTF | TGTGCCAGCAGCATACTCATCCCCAGGGCCAGCTACACCTTC
TRBJ1-6 | NA | TRBD1 | TRBV5-4 | CASSYGTGPYLNSPLHF | TGTGCCAGCAGTTATGGGACAGGACCATACCTTAATTCACCCCTCCACTTT
TRBJ1-5 | NA | NA | TRBV20-1 | CSASSRQGLYQPQHF | TGCAGTGCTAGTTCTCGGCAGGGGCTTTATCAGCCCCAGCATTTT
TRBJ1-2 | NA | NA | TRBV2 | CASSDTVLSYTF | TGTGCCAGCAGTGACACAGTCCTTAGCTACACCTTC
TRBJ1-1 | NA | NA | TRBV5-5 | CASSSREGGTEAFF | TGTGCCAGCAGCTCTCGGGAGGGAGGGACTGAAGCTTTCTTT
TRBJ2-7 | once | TRBD2 | TRBV5-1 | CASSLTGLAGSEQYF | TGCGCCAGCAGCTTGACAGGGCTAGCGGGGTCCGAGCAGTACTTC
TRBJ2-5 | NA | TRBD1 | TRBV9 | CASSVGLGGPQETQYF | TGTGCCAGCAGCGTAGGTCTAGGGGGCCCCCAAGAGACCCAGTACTTC
TRBJ1-2 | NA | TRBD1 | TRBV5-8 | CASSWIGGGATGYTF | TGTGCCAGCAGCTGGATTGGAGGGGGCGCTACGGGCTACACCTTC
TRBJ2-7 | NA | NA | TRBV5-6 | CASSGDNGFSYEQYF | TGTGCCAGCAGCGGCGACAACGGCTTCTCCTACGAGCAGTACTTC
TRBJ2-2 | few | TRBD2 | TRBV20-1 | CSASKSGGATGELFF | TGCAGTGCTAGTAAAAGCGGGGGGGCGACCGGGGAGCTGTTTTTT
TRBJ2-7 | NA | NA | TRBV28 | CASSNVGYEQYF | TGTGCCAGCAGTAACGTCGGCTACGAGCAGTACTTC
TRBJ2-2 | NA | TRBD1 | TRBV18 | CASSLTGTGNTGELFF | TGTGCCAGCTCACTGACCGGGACAGGGAACACCGGGGAGCTGTTTTTT
TRBJ2-5 | NA | TRBD1 | TRBV2 | CASSKGQGDQETQYF | TGTGCCAGCAGTAAGGGACAGGGGGACCAAGAGACCCAGTACTTC
TRBJ2-7 | NA | NA | TRBV10-3 | CAISELPSAQGRNEQYF | TGTGCCATCAGTGAGCTTCCCTCTGCCCAGGGTCGGAACGAGCAGTACTTC
TRBJ1-6 | NA | TRBD1 | TRBV9 | CASSEGDRRVYSYNSPLHF | TGTGCCAGCAGCGAGGGGGACAGGAGGGTATACTCCTATAATTCACCCCTCCACTTT
TRBJ2-5 | NA | NA | TRBV5-1 | CASSARTEETQYF | TGCGCCAGCAGCGCAAGGACAGAAGAGACCCAGTACTTC
TRBJ2-7 | once | NA | TRBV7-2 | CASSPESARAYEQYF | TGTGCCAGCAGCCCCGAGAGCGCCAGAGCCTACGAGCAGTACTTC
TRBJ2-1 | NA | TRBD2 | TRBV5-1 | CASSVGTSGGDEQFF | TGCGCCAGCAGCGTAGGGACTAGCGGGGGGGATGAGCAGTTCTTC
TRBJ1-5 | NA | NA | TRBV9 | CASSVGQGEGNQPQHF | TGTGCCAGCAGCGTAGGGCAGGGTGAGGGCAATCAGCCCCAGCATTTT